The 12 T cell receptor beta chains in this list originate from one sample, sequenced in a study of T cells after yellow fever vaccination. TCRdb re-called the 5' RACE reads with MiXCR, one entry per CDR3 protein. The sample has about 370,000 distinct CDR3 sequences; approximately 10% are singletons. The specimen was PBMCs, collected on the day of the first yellow fever vaccination. The receptors stem from a man younger than 30 who received the YFV17D yellow fever vaccine.

This clonotype was seen more than once but under ten times. This chain connects TRBV20-1 to TRBJ1-2; TRBD1 might be the D (5 bases). This CDR3 comprises 14 residues. V lost 2 bases to trimming and J lost 2 bases, with 12 bases between them. Germline lookup yields CDR1 DFQATT and CDR2 SNEGSKA (reference sequence). The CDR3 nucleotides are TGCAGTGCTAGAACCGAGGGACTGAACTATGGCTACACCTTC. The encoded protein is CSARTEGLNYGYTF.

In its sample, this clonotype was seen a few times. This sequence joins TRBV6-2 or TRBV6-3 and TRBJ2-3; perhaps TRBD1 as D (5 bases). Between the trimmed V and J ends, which lost 2 bases and 3 bases, there was a span of 9 bases. Germline CDR1 and CDR2: MNHEY and SVGEGT. This CDR3 region has 14 residues. Here the CDR3 reads CASSYGAETDTQYF. CDR3 nucleotides: TGTGCCAGCAGTTACGGGGCAGAGACAGATACGCAGTATTTT.

The V call is TRBV6-5, the J call TRBJ1-1; D gene uncertain. The CDR3 has 14 amino acids. Trimming cost V 2 bases and J 5 bases, with 12 bases left between them. Germline V CDR1 and CDR2: MNHEY, SVGAGI. The CDR3 loop reads CASSYTPIRTEAFF. The DNA of the CDR3 is TGTGCCAGCAGTTACACCCCAATCAGGACTGAAGCTTTCTTT.

This clonotype was observed a handful of times. The rearrangement joins TRBV5-1 to TRBJ1-1; TRBD1 matches at 7 bases. J gave up 1 base and V 0 bases, and 3 bases lay outside the gene matches. The CDR3 covers 15 residues. Germline V CDR1 and CDR2: SGHRS, YFSETQ. The CDR3 DNA is TGCGCCAGCAGCTTGGGATACAGGGGGAACACTGAAGCTTTCTTT. It is translated as CASSLGYRGNTEAFF. Filled out from reference TRBV5-1 and TRBJ1-1, the complete variable domain reads KAGVTQTPRYLIKTRGQQVTLSCSPISGHRSVSWYQQTPGQGLQFLFEYFSETQRNKGNFPGRFSGRQFSNSRSEMNVSTLELGDSALYLCASSLGYRGNTEAFFGQGTRLTVV.

The rearrangement links TRBV7-2 to TRBJ2-5, with D perhaps TRBD1 (5 bases). CDR3 size: 14 residues. The V and J ends lost 7 bases and 5 bases respectively, with 17 bases between them. Germline V CDR1 and CDR2: SGHTA, FQGNSA. CDR3 loop: CASTGAQGWETQYF. In DNA, the CDR3 is TGTGCCAGCACTGGCGCTCAGGGTTGGGAGACCCAGTACTTC.

This clonotype was seen a few times. The V call is TRBV28, the J call TRBJ2-1; TRBD1 aligns across 8 bases. In germline, CDR1 is MDHEN, CDR2 SYDVKM. J lost 9 bases, V lost 6 bases, and 10 bases had no gene match. The CDR3 totals 14 residues. CDR3 sequence: CASRTGQALGEQFF. The CDR3 DNA follows: TGTGCCAGCAGGACGGGACAGGCCCTAGGTGAGCAGTTCTTC.

V gene TRBV7-2 combines with J gene TRBJ2-5; TRBD2 matches 13 bases. CDR3 length: 17 amino acids. The germline gives CDR1 SGHTA, CDR2 FQGNSA. The ends lost 5 bases at V and 0 bases at J; junction bases unmatched: 6. The CDR3 DNA is TGTGCCAGCAGCGGACTAGCGGGGGCCTTGTACCAAGAGACCCAGTACTTC. Encoded protein: CASSGLAGALYQETQYF.

V is TRBV7-2 and J is TRBJ1-5; D not certain. The V end lost 0 bases, the J end lost 1 base, and 7 bases lay between the germline ends. Germline V gene sequence: CDR1 SGHTA, CDR2 FQGNSA. This CDR3 has 15 residues. The CDR3 loop reads CASSLAPESNQPQHF. In DNA, the CDR3 is TGTGCCAGCAGCTTAGCGCCGGAGAGCAATCAGCCCCAGCATTTT.

The table lists this clonotype with a few counts. The chain has TRBV7-6 and TRBJ2-7; 8 nucleotides match TRBD1. The length of the CDR3 is 15 residues. After removal of 1 base from V and 0 bases from J, the junction contained 2 bases not matched to a gene. Looked up from germline, CDR1 is SGHVS and CDR2 is FNYEAQ. The CDR3 is CASSLGQGSSYEQYF. DNA of the CDR3: TGTGCCAGCAGCTTAGGACAGGGGAGCTCCTACGAGCAGTACTTC.

This chain connects TRBV20-1 to TRBJ2-7; 9 bases are shared with TRBD2. Germline values: CDR1 DFQATT, CDR2 SNEGSKA (reference sequence). Trimming cost V 3 bases and J 0 bases; bases outside gene matches: 6. The CDR3 loop spans 15 amino acids. DNA for the CDR3: TGCAGTGCTAGGAAAGCGGGGGGCGACTCCTACGAGCAGTACGTC. Translating gives CSARKAGGDSYEQYV.

This clonotype has just a few counts. As DNA, the CDR3 is TGTGCCAGCAGTACGACTAGTCCAGATACGCAGTATTTT. It yields the protein CASSTTSPDTQYF. The chain carries TRBV6-6 and TRBJ2-3; TRBD2 is a possible D gene (6 bases). This CDR3 comprises 13 residues. Germline CDR1 is MNHNY and CDR2 is SVGAGI (reference sequence). V shed 5 bases and J shed 4 bases, with 10 bases lying between them.

This clonotype came up a few times. The genes are TRBV30 and TRBJ2-1; D remains ambiguous. V lost 2 bases, J lost 3 bases, and 17 bases lay in between. The germline V gene encodes CDR1 GTSNPN and CDR2 SVGIG (reference sequence). The CDR3 contains 16 residues. CDR3 DNA sequence: TGTGCCTGGAGTTCCATTGCCGCTCCCTACTACAATGAGCAGTTCTTC. Its protein is CAWSSIAAPYYNEQFF.